A selection of T cell receptor beta chains follows, all from one sample in a study of cytomegalovirus exposure and HLA in healthy donors. Clones were read by immunoSEQ multiplex PCR, and TCRdb kept only the in-frame ones, dropping some. The sample shows some 150,000 clones, about 80% of them seen only once. Sequencing used PBMCs. These receptors were obtained from a man aged 25-45 years in good health and CMV-seronegative. Each CDR3 is given with its conserved first and last residue. A D gene is named only where the DNA matches it firmly. Only part of the rows carry a size: once, few, many, or a class if the clone is expanded.

TRBJ2-7 | . | . | TRBV5-1 | TGCGCCAGCAGCTCAACGGGTCAGGGGATCTACGAGCAGTACTTC | CASSSTGQGIYEQYF
TRBJ2-7 | TRBD1 | . | TRBV6-1 | TGTGCCAGCAGTGAAGGACAGGGCAACGTCAACGAGCAGTACTTC | CASSEGQGNVNEQYF
TRBJ1-5 | . | . | TRBV28 | TGTGCCAGCAGTTTACGTTTGAGGGGCAATCAGCCCCAGCATTTT | CASSLRLRGNQPQHF
TRBJ1-1 | . | once | TRBV11-2 | TGTGCCAGCAGCGCACAGGGGAACACTGAAGCTTTCTTT | CASSAQGNTEAFF
TRBJ1-2 | TRBD1 | once | TRBV6-5 | TGTGCCAGCAGCGCCGGGACAGGGGGCGGCTATGGCTACACCTTC | CASSAGTGGGYGYTF
TRBJ1-4 | TRBD1 | . | TRBV13 | TGTGCCAGCAGCCCGAAGGGGACAGCCCCAAAAGGAGAACTGTTTTTT | CASSPKGTAPKGELFF
TRBJ2-1 | . | . | TRBV10-1 | TGCGCCAGCAGTGAACAGGTCCTGGGAGAGCAGTTCTTC | CASSEQVLGEQFF
TRBJ2-3 | . | . | TRBV20-1 | TGCAGTGCTTCGGGGGCAGATACGCAGTATTTT | CSASGADTQYF
TRBJ2-4 | TRBD2 | . | TRBV6-4 | TGTGCCAGCAGAGACATCATCCTGACTAGCTTTCAAGGCATTCAGTACTTC | CASRDIILTSFQGIQYF
TRBJ2-7 | . | once | TRBV28 | TGTGCCAGCATAGGAGGACTAATAACGGCCGAGCAGTACTTC | CASIGGLITAEQYF
TRBJ1-4 | TRBD1 | . | TRBV5-1 | TGCGCCAGCAGCCCTATTTTACAGGGGGCTAATGAAAAACTGTTTTTT | CASSPILQGANEKLFF
TRBJ1-2 | . | once | TRBV5-8 | TGTGCCAGCAGCCCAGGGGCTAACTATGGCTACACCTTC | CASSPGANYGYTF
TRBJ2-1 | . | few | TRBV29-1 | TGCAGCGTCCTTCCAAGGGCGCCGGGGGTGTTCTTC | CSVLPRAPGVFF
TRBJ2-1 | TRBD1 | once | TRBV28 | TGTGCCGGGAGAGGACAGGGCGATGAGCAGTTCTTC | CAGRGQGDEQFF
TRBJ2-2 | TRBD2 | . | TRBV14 | TGTGCCAGCAGCACTCCGATTAGCGGGAGCACTGCCGGGGAGCTGTTTTTT | CASSTPISGSTAGELFF
TRBJ2-7 | . | . | TRBV11-2 | TGTGCCAGCAGCTCCCGTGTGGGAGACTACGAGCAGTACTTC | CASSSRVGDYEQYF
TRBJ2-7 | . | . | TRBV11-2 | TGTGCCAGCAGCTTCAGGGCACCGGGAGCAGTTGGACGCGAGCAGTACTTC | CASSFRAPGAVGREQYF
TRBJ2-7 | . | . | TRBV27 | TGTGCCAGCAGTTTAGGACAGCTACCCTACGAGCAGTACTTC | CASSLGQLPYEQYF
TRBJ2-5 | TRBD2 | . | TRBV6-1 | TGTGCCAGCAGTGAAGAAGGCGGGAGCCAAGAGACCCAGTACTTC | CASSEEGGSQETQYF
TRBJ1-5 | TRBD1 | . | TRBV6-1 | TGTGCCAGCAGTCCGGACAGGGTATACGATCAGCCCCAGCATTTT | CASSPDRVYDQPQHF
TRBJ2-1 | . | . | TRBV7-9 | TGTTCCATCCCTGACACGAACCATGTGTTCAATGAGCAGTTCTTC | CSIPDTNHVFNEQFF
TRBJ1-2 | . | . | TRBV25-1 | TGTGCCAGCAGTGAATATGCAGAAGTTAACTATGGCTACACCTTC | CASSEYAEVNYGYTF
TRBJ2-7 | TRBD1 | . | TRBV6-5 | TGTGCCAGCAGTCCAAGGGGACAGGTCTCCTACGAGCAGTACTTC | CASSPRGQVSYEQYF
TRBJ1-1 | . | . | TRBV29-1 | TGCAGCGTTGAAGTGAACAGTATGAACACTGAAGCTTTCTTT | CSVEVNSMNTEAFF
TRBJ1-1 | . | once | TRBV10-3 | TGTGCCATCAGTGAGACCAGCGTGGGGGGGAACACTGAAGCTTTCTTT | CAISETSVGGNTEAFF
TRBJ1-2 | . | . | TRBV6-1 | TGTGCCAGCAGTGAACCCCCGGTAGGGACTTACCATGGCTACACCTTC | CASSEPPVGTYHGYTF
TRBJ2-1 | TRBD1 | . | TRBV28 | TGTGCCAGCAGTTTCCGGGACAGGGGGCGCTACAATGAGCAGTTCTTC | CASSFRDRGRYNEQFF
TRBJ2-7 | TRBD1 | . | TRBV27 | TGTGCCAGCAGTTTATCGACAGGGGGCATATACGAGCAGTACTTC | CASSLSTGGIYEQYF
TRBJ2-7 | TRBD2 | . | TRBV11-2 | TGTGCCAGCAGCTTAGTAGCGGGAGTGGGATACGAGCAGTACTTC | CASSLVAGVGYEQYF
TRBJ2-3 | . | . | TRBV7-2 | TGTGCCAGCAGCTTAAATACAGGGTCGACCGTAACGCAGTATTTT | CASSLNTGSTVTQYF
TRBJ1-2 | . | . | TRBV27 | TGTGCCAGCGGCCCGGCGCTAGGAGGTTACGTAGTCGCTAACTATGGCTACACCTTC | CASGPALGGYVVANYGYTF
TRBJ2-7 | . | . | TRBV7-8 | TGTGCCAGCAGCCCACATCGGGTCGTCGACGAGCAGTACTTC | CASSPHRVVDEQYF
TRBJ1-2 | TRBD1 | . | TRBV2 | TGTGCCAGGTCGACAGGGGTAGGGTATGGCTACACCTTC | CARSTGVGYGYTF
TRBJ1-1 | . | . | TRBV5-1 | TGCGCCAGCAGCTTGTCAGTTTTGAACACTGAAGCTTTCTTT | CASSLSVLNTEAFF
TRBJ2-1 | TRBD2 | . | TRBV6-4 | TGTGCCAGCACCCCATCGGGGGGGGCCTACAATGAGCAGTTCTTC | CASTPSGGAYNEQFF
TRBJ1-6 | . | . | TRBV27 | TGTGCCAGCAGTTTATCGGTTCCCCGGGACACCCCGAATAATTCACCCCTCCACTTT | CASSLSVPRDTPNNSPLHF
TRBJ1-5 | . | . | TRBV25-1 | TGTGCCAGCAGTGAGCCGGGGAACAATCAGCCCCAGCATTTT | CASSEPGNNQPQHF
TRBJ2-7 | TRBD1 | once | TRBV19 | TGTGCCAGTAGTATTACCGGACAGGGGGCCTACGAGCAGTACTTC | CASSITGQGAYEQYF
TRBJ2-1 | TRBD2 | . | TRBV29-1 | TGCAGCGTTGACCCACTAGCGGGAGGGCTGAATGAGCAGTTCTTC | CSVDPLAGGLNEQFF
TRBJ2-7 | TRBD1 | . | TRBV6-1 | TGTGCCAGCAGTGCTATGACAGGGAAGTACTTC | CASSAMTGKYF
TRBJ2-2 | TRBD2 | . | TRBV30 | TGTGCCTGGAGCGGAAGGACTAGCGGGAGGACCACCGGGGAGCTGTTTTTT | CAWSGRTSGRTTGELFF
TRBJ1-1 | . | once | TRBV28 | TGTGCCAGCAGTCAGGGCTACAGGCACACTGAAGCTTTCTTT | CASSQGYRHTEAFF
TRBJ2-7 | TRBD1 | . | TRBV27 | TGTGCCAGCAGTTCGCAGGGGGCGCTTGCCCACGAGCAGTACTTC | CASSSQGALAHEQYF
TRBJ2-1 | TRBD1 | . | TRBV29-1 | TGCAGCGTTGAGGGGGCAGACAGGGGACAGGGCCAGTTCTTC | CSVEGADRGQGQFF
TRBJ2-7 | . | once | TRBV5-1 | TGCGCCAGCAGCGCGGGGCTGAGGCCCCGCTCCTACGAGCAGTACTTC | CASSAGLRPRSYEQYF
TRBJ2-1 | . | . | TRBV27 | TGTGCCAGCAGTTGGACTCTCCTATCCTACAATGAGCAGTTCTTC | CASSWTLLSYNEQFF
TRBJ1-4 | TRBD1 | . | TRBV27 | TGTGCCAGCAGCCGACAGGGGTTTAATGAAAAACTGTTTTTT | CASSRQGFNEKLFF
TRBJ2-5 | TRBD1 | . | TRBV5-1 | TGCGCCAGCAGCTTGAACAGGGGGTACCAAGAGACCCAGTACTTC | CASSLNRGYQETQYF